This T cell receptor (beta chain) comes out of a study of control samples from healthy donors and cancer patients. Sequencing used immunoSEQ multiplex PCR; TCRdb keeps in-frame clones, though not all of them. Counted here are approximately 150,000 clones, about 91% occurring once; the ten biggest clones make up approximately 3.4%. There are 16 residues in the CDR3. Germline assignment: CDR1 MDHEN and CDR2 SYDVKM. V was pared by 5 bases and J by 5 bases, with 19 bases between. This TCR came from a man aged 30-40 years in good health. Sample: blood. This chain uses TRBV28 with TRBJ2-1; D possibly matches TRBD1 or TRBD2 (5 bases each). For the CDR3, the DNA is TGTGCCAGCAGTACGCATCCAGGGAGTTCCCACAATGAGCAGTTCTTC. Protein product: CASSTHPGSSHNEQFF.